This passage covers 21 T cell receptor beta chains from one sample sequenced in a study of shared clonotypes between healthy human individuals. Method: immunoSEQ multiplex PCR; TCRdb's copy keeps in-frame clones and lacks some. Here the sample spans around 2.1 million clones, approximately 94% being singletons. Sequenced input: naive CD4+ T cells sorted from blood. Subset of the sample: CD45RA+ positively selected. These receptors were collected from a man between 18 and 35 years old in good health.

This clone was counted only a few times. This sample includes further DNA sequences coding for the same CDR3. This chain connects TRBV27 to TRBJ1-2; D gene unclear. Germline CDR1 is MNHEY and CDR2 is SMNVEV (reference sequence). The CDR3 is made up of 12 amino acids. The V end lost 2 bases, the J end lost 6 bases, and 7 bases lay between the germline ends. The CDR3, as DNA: TGTGCCAGCAGTTTAACTGGGAATGGCTACACCTTC. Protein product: CASSLTGNGYTF.

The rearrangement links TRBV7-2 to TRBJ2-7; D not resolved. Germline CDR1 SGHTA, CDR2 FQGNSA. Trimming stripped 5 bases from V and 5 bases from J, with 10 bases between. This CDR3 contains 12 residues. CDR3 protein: CASSLSWDEQYF. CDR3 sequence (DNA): TGTGCCAGCAGCCTTAGCTGGGACGAGCAGTACTTC. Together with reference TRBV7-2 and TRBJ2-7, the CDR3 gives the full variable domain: GAGVSQSPSNKVTEKGKDVELRCDPISGHTALYWYRQSLGQGLEFLIYFQGNSAPDKSGLPSDRFSAERTGGSVSTLTIQRTQQEDSAVYLCASSLSWDEQYFGPGTRLTVT.

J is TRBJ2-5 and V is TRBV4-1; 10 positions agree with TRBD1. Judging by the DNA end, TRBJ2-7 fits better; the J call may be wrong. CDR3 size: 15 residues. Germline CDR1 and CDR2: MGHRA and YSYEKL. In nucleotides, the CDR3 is TGCGCCAGCAGCCTCTCCGGACAGGGGGACTACGAGCAGTACTTC. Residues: CASSLSGQGDYEQYF.

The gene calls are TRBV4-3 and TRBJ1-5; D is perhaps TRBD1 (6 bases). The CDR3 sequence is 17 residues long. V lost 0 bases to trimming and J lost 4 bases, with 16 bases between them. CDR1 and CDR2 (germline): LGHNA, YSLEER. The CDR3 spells CASSQEIGRGANQPQHF. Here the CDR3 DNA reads TGCGCCAGCAGCCAAGAAATAGGCAGGGGAGCGAATCAGCCCCAGCATTTT.

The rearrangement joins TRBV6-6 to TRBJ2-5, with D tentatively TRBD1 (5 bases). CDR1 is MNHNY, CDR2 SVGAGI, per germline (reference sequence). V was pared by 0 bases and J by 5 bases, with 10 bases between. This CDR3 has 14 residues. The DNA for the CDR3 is TGTGCCAGCAGTTACTCGAGCAGGGTGGAGACCCAGTACTTC. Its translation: CASSYSSRVETQYF.

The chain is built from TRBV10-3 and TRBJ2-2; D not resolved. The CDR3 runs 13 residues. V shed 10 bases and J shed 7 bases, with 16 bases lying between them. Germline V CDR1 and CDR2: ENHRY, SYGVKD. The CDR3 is CATRSAEDGELFF. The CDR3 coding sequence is TGTGCCACCAGAAGCGCCGAGGACGGGGAGCTGTTTTTT.

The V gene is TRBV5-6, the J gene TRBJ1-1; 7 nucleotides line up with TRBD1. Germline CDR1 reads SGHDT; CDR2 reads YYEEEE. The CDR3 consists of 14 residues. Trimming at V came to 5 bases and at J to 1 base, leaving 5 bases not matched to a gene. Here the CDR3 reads CASSYYRGNTEAFF. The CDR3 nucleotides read TGTGCCAGCAGTTATTACAGGGGGAACACTGAAGCTTTCTTT.

The CDR3 loop is CASSLGSLIAFF. CDR3 nucleotide sequence: TGTGCCAGCAGCTTAGGGTCGTTAATTGCTTTCTTT. This chain uses TRBV11-2 with TRBJ1-1; no reliable D call. The germline V gene has CDR1 SGHAT and CDR2 FQNNGV. The CDR3 length is 12 residues. The V end was cut by 1 base, the J end by 11 bases, with 11 bases between.

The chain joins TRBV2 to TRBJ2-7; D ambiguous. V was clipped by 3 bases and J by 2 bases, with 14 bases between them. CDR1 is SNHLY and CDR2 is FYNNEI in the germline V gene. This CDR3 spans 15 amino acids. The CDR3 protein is CASSDPTPRTYEQYF. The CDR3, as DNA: TGTGCCAGCAGTGATCCAACACCCCGGACCTACGAGCAGTACTTC.

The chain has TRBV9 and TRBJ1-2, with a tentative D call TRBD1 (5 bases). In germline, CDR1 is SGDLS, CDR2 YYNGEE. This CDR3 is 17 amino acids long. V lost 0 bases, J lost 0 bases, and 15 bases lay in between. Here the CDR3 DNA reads TGTGCCAGCAGCGTAGATCTGGGGACTAAATCTAACTATGGCTACACCTTC. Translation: CASSVDLGTKSNYGYTF.

Here the CDR3 reads CAISARQSSTDTQYF. The CDR3, as DNA: TGTGCCATCAGTGCCCGGCAATCTAGCACAGATACGCAGTATTTT. The chain links TRBV10-3 to TRBJ2-3; D is unclear. Germline V gene data show CDR1 as ENHRY and CDR2 as SYGVKD. The germline V and J ends were trimmed by 4 bases and 0 bases, with 11 bases remaining between them. The CDR3 loop spans 15 amino acids.

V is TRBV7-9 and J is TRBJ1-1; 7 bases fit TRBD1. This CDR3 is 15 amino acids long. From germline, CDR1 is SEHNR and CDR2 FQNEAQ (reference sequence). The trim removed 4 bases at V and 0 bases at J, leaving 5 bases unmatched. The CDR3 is CASSSPGQLNTEAFF. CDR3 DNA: TGTGCCAGCAGCTCTCCGGGACAGTTGAACACTGAAGCTTTCTTT.

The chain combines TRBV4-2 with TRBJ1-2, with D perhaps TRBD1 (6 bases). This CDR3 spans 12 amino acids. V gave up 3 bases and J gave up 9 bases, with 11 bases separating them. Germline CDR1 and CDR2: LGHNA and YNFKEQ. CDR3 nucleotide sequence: TGTGCCAGCAGCCACGGACAGACCAGCTACACCTTC. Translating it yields CASSHGQTSYTF.

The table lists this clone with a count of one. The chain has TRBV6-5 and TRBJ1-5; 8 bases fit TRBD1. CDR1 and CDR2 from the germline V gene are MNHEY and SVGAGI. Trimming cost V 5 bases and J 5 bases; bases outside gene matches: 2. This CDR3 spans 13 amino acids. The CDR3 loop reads CASSPTGDQPQHF. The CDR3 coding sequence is TGTGCCAGCAGTCCGACAGGGGATCAGCCCCAGCATTTT.

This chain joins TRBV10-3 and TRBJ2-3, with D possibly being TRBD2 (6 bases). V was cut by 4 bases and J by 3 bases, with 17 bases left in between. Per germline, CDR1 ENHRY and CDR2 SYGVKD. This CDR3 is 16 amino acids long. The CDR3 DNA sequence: TGTGCCATCAGTGCGTCCGGGGCGGGAAGAACAGATACGCAGTATTTT. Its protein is CAISASGAGRTDTQYF.

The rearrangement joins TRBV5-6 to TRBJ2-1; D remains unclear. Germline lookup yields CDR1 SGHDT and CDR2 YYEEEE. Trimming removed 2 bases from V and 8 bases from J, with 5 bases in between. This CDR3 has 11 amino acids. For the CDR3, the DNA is TGTGCCAGCAGCTTCCTGGATGAGCAGTTCTTC. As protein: CASSFLDEQFF.

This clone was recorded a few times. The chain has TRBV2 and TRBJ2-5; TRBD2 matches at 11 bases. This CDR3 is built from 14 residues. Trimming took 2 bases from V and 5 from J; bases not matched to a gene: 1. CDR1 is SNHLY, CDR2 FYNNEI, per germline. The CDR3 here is CASSETSGGETQYF. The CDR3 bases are TGTGCCAGCAGTGAAACTAGCGGGGGTGAGACCCAGTACTTC.

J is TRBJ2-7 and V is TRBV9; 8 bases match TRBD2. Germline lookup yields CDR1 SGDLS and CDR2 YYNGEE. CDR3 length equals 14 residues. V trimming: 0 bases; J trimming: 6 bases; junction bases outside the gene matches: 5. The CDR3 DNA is TGTGCCAGCAGCGTAGACGGGAGGGCCGGCGAGCAGTACTTC. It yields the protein CASSVDGRAGEQYF.

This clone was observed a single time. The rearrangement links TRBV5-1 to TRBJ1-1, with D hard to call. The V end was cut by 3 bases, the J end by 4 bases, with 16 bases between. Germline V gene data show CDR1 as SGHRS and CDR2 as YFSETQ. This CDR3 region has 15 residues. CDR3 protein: CASSSNLATSTEAFF. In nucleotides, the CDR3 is TGCGCCAGCAGCTCTAATCTAGCAACGAGCACTGAAGCTTTCTTT.

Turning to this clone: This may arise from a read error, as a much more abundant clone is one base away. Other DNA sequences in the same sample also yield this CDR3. CDR3 nucleotides: TGTGCCAGCAGTGATCCCTACGAGCAGTACTTC. It is translated as CASSDPYEQYF. J is TRBJ2-7 and V is TRBV6-1; no definite D call. V was trimmed by 3 bases and J by 2 bases, leaving 2 bases between them. The length of the CDR3 is 11 residues. Germline CDR1 reads MNHNS; CDR2 reads SASEGT.

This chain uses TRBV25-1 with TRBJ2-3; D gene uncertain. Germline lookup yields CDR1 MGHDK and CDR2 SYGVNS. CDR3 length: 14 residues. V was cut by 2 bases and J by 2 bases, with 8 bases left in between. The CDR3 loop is CASSEGQATDTQYF. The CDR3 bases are TGTGCCAGCAGTGAAGGTCAGGCCACAGATACGCAGTATTTT.